Shown below are 2 T cell receptor beta chains from a single sample sequenced in a study of a mutant IDH1 vaccine in newly diagnosed glioma. These receptors lack a known antigen. TCRdb's copy holds only in-frame clones and misses some; the assay was immunoSEQ multiplex PCR. The repertoire consists of around 36,000 clones, with approximately 90% occurring once and the leading ten covering approximately 2.9%. The time point was: week 5, during vaccination. Doses comprised 300 ug of mutant IDH1 20-mer peptide each, plus topical imiquimod. Sequenced material: PBMCs, taken from a glioma patient whose treatment included an IDH1 peptide vaccine. Receptor source: a man aged 45-65 years with glioma.

This clone was seen a few times. Other DNA sequences in this specimen translate into the identical CDR3. The rearrangement uses TRBV6-4 and TRBJ2-3, with 10 nucleotides matching TRBD2. The CDR3 length is 15 residues. J gave up 2 bases and V 2 bases, and 1 base lay outside the gene matches. Looked up from germline, CDR1 is MRHNA and CDR2 is SNTAGT. The CDR3 region is CASSDSGGATDTQYF. The CDR3 nucleotides read TGTGCCAGCAGTGACAGCGGGGGGGCCACAGATACGCAGTATTTT.

The gene calls are TRBV6-5 and TRBJ1-2; D ambiguous. This CDR3 is 14 amino acids long. CDR1 and CDR2 (germline): MNHEY, SVGAGI. V was trimmed by 6 bases and J by 0 bases, leaving 11 bases between them. DNA of the CDR3: TGTGCCAGCAGCCGGGTTCATCCTAACTATGGCTACACCTTC. Translation: CASSRVHPNYGYTF.